This TCR beta chain was retrieved from a study of blood T cell repertoires in COVID-19. Study information: Samples of COVID-19 (acute and convalescent) were obtained from the United States, Italy and Spain.

This CDR3 has 15 amino acids. The germline gives CDR1 MNHEY, CDR2 SMNVEV (reference sequence). Trimming took 2 bases from V and 7 from J, leaving 17 bases between them. As originally analysed: Estimated nucleated cell counts came from reference gene primer amplification. Generated by immunoSEQ multiplex PCR, the TCRdb table keeps only in-frame clones and is missing some. Clonal size and the V and J genes are those of that table, whereas D and trimming came from the DNA. The sample lists about 250,000 clones; approximately 79% were seen once. The rearrangement uses TRBV27 and TRBJ1-2; a possible D gene is TRBD1 (6 bases). The sequence derives from a woman of 80 years or more with active or convalescent COVID-19. Sample: peripheral blood. CDR3 DNA: TGTGCCAGCAGTTTAAATGGGCAGGGGCCGACTGGCTACACCTTC. Its protein is CASSLNGQGPTGYTF.